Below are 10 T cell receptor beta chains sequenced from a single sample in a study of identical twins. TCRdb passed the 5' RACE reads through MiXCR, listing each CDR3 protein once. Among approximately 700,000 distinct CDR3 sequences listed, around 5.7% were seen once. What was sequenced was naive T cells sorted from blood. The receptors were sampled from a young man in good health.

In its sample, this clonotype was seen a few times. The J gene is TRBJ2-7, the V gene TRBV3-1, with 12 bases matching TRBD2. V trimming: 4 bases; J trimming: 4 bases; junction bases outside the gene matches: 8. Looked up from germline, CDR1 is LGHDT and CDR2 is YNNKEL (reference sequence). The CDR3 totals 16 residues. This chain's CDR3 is CASSRGLAGNSYEQYF. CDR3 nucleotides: TGTGCCAGCAGCCGAGGACTAGCGGGAAATTCTTACGAGCAGTACTTC.

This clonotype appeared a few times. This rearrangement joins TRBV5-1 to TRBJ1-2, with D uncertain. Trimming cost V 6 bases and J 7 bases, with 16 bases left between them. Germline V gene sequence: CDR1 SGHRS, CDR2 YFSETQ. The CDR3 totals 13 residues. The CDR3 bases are TGCGCCAGCACTGAAGGTTGGTCTGGTGGCTACACCTTC. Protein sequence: CASTEGWSGGYTF.

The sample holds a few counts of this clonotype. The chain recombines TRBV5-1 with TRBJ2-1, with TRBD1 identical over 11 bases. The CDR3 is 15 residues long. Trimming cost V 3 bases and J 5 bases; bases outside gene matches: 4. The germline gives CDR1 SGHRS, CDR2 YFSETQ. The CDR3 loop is CASSSDRGLNNEQFF. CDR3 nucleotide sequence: TGCGCCAGCAGCTCGGACAGGGGGCTAAACAATGAGCAGTTCTTC.

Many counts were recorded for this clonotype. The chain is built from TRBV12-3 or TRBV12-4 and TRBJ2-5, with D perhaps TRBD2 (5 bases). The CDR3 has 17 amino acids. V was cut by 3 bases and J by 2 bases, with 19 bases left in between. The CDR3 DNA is TGTGCCAGCAGTTTTGGACTGACGCAATCAACACAAGAGACCCAGTACTTC. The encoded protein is CASSFGLTQSTQETQYF.

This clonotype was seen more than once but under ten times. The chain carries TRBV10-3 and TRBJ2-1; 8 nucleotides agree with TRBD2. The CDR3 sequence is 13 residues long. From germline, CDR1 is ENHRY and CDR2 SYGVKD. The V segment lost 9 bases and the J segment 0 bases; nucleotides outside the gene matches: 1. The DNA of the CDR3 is TGTGCCATACTAGCGGACTCCTACAATGAGCAGTTCTTC. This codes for CAILADSYNEQFF.

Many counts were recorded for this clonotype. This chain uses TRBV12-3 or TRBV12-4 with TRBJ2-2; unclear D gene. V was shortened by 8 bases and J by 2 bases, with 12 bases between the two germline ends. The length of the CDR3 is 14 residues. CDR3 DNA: TGTGCCAGCGAAGGATCCCTTAACACCGGGGAGCTGTTTTTT. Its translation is CASEGSLNTGELFF.

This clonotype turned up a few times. The CDR3 spells CATSPAPDRNEQFF. In DNA, the CDR3 is TGTGCCACCTCTCCGGCCCCAGACCGAAATGAGCAGTTCTTC. The rearrangement uses TRBV24-1 and TRBJ2-1; D is undetermined. This CDR3 spans 14 amino acids. Germline CDR1 is KGHDR and CDR2 is SFDVKD. V gave up 9 bases and J gave up 7 bases, with 18 bases separating them.

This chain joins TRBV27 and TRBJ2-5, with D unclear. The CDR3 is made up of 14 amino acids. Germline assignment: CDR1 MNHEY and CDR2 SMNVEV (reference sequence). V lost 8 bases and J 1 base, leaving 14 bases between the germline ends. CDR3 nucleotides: TGTGCCAGCGCCCTCGCCGACTTCCAAGAGACCCAGTACTTC. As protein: CASALADFQETQYF.

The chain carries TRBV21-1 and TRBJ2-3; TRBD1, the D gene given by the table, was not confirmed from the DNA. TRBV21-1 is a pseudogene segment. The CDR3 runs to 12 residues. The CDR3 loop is CANPVRADTQYF. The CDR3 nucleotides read TGTGCCAACCCTGTGCGGGCAGATACGCAGTATTTT.

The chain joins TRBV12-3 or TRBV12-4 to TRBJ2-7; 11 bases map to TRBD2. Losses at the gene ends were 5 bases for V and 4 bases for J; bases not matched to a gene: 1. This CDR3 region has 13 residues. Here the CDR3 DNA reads TGTGCCAGCAGTCGGACTAGCGGGTACGAGCAGTACGTC. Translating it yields CASSRTSGYEQYV.